The clone carrying this T cell receptor beta chain was found a few times. Its antigen is currently unknown. The sample is drawn from a study of CD8 T cells in ankylosing spondylitis. Regarding the study as a whole: Reportedly, matched ankylosing spondylitis synovial fluid was significantly enriched for disease-linked clones.

MiXCR, applied by TCRdb to the 5' RACE reads, yields one record per CDR3 protein. The profile covers about 250,000 distinct CDR3 sequences, with over 30% appearing a single time and roughly 4.2% taken by the ten largest. Input material: blood, either unsorted or a sorted T cell fraction (not recorded which). The clonotype was recovered from a male donor with ankylosing spondylitis or in good health (not recorded which).

The CDR3 loop reads CSAGTSGATDTQYF. The DNA for the CDR3 is TGCAGTGCCGGGACTAGCGGTGCCACAGATACGCAGTATTTT. The J gene is TRBJ2-3, the V gene TRBV20-1; TRBD2 agrees at 11 bases. The CDR3 is 14 residues long. V shed 6 bases and J 2 bases; nucleotides not matched to a gene: 4. Per the germline V gene, CDR1 is DFQATT and CDR2 is SNEGSKA (reference sequence).